This paragraph reports one TCR beta chain. Its antigen is still unknown. This entry belongs to a study of graft-versus-host responses after intestinal transplantation. Assay used: immunoSEQ multiplex PCR; TCRdb lists only in-frame clones, some missing. The data contain 95,000 to 150,000 clones, 85% to 95% of them singletons. V dropped 5 bases and J dropped 9; count of bases not matched to a gene: 12. CDR1 and CDR2 from the germline V gene are MDHEN and SYDVKM. The CDR3 totals 15 residues. The sample consisted of unstimulated CD8+ T cells sorted from spleen or lymph node cells, taken before intestinal transplant. The TCR originated in a human donor who received an intestinal transplant. This chain joins TRBV28 and TRBJ2-5; 10 bases are shared with TRBD1. Here the CDR3 reads CASSMGQGYERAQYF. For the CDR3, the DNA is TGTGCCAGCAGTATGGGACAGGGGTACGAAAGGGCCCAGTACTTC.